Below, 29 T cell receptor beta chains from the same sample are listed, as sequenced in a study of T-cell reconstitution after alpha-beta-depleted transplantation in children. Unique molecular identifiers were built into the TCRbeta library. One entry per CDR3 protein, called by TCRdb with MiXCR from the PCR reads. The sample consists of around 800,000 distinct CDR3 sequences, roughly 16% of them appearing once. The sequences come from PBMCs, mostly from graft donor cells, collected 360 days after TCRalphabeta/CD19-depleted stem cell transplant. Receptors were obtained from a male patient between 10 and 17 years old who had a stem cell transplant for acute lymphoblastic leukemia, so the T cells may come from the graft donor.

The rearrangement links TRBV4-2 to TRBJ2-5; D ambiguous. The V end was cut by 0 bases, the J end by 9 bases, with 14 bases between. CDR1 and CDR2 from the germline V gene are LGHNA and YNFKEQ. CDR3 length: 14 residues. The CDR3, as DNA: TGTGCCAGCAGCCAAGAAAGGGTGGAAGATGCCCAGTACTTC. This gives the protein CASSQERVEDAQYF.

This chain links TRBV9 with TRBJ1-3; D is perhaps TRBD1 (6 bases). The length of the CDR3 is 15 residues. Germline CDR1 SGDLS, CDR2 YYNGEE. V gave up 0 bases and J gave up 0 bases, with 7 bases separating them. The CDR3 loop reads CASSVGGHSGNTIYF. CDR3 DNA sequence: TGTGCCAGCAGCGTAGGGGGACACTCTGGAAACACCATATATTTT. The full variable domain, with the rest looked up from reference TRBV9 and TRBJ1-3, is DSGVTQTPKHLITATGQRVTLRCSPRSGDLSVYWYQQSLDQGLQFLIQYYNGEERAKGNILERFSAQQFPDLHSELNLSSLELGDSALYFCASSVGGHSGNTIYFGEGSWLTVV.

The chain's CDR3 is CSASFSGRASDEQFF. The CDR3 region has the DNA TGCAGTGCTAGTTTTAGCGGGAGGGCTTCGGATGAGCAGTTCTTC. This rearrangement joins TRBV20-1 to TRBJ2-1; 11 bases match TRBD2. Germline CDR1 DFQATT, CDR2 SNEGSKA (reference sequence). The CDR3 length is 15 residues. The ends lost 3 bases at V and 8 bases at J; junction bases unmatched: 9.

The chain couples TRBV18 to TRBJ2-5; D remains ambiguous. This CDR3 has 13 residues. With 3 bases removed from V and 5 bases from J, the gap between germline ends came to 10 bases. Germline assignment: CDR1 KGHSH and CDR2 LQKENI. For the CDR3, the DNA is TGTGCCAGCTCACCGAGTGAGGTTGAGACCCAGTACTTC. Its protein product is CASSPSEVETQYF.

V gene TRBV12-3 or TRBV12-4 combines with J gene TRBJ2-7, with D perhaps TRBD2 (6 bases). The CDR3 length is 15 residues. V was trimmed by 3 bases and J by 5 bases, leaving 17 bases between them. CDR3 nucleotides: TGTGCCAGCAGTTTCTTGACGGGAGTAGTAAACGAGCAGTACTTC. Protein sequence: CASSFLTGVVNEQYF.

The chain links TRBV12-3 or TRBV12-4 to TRBJ2-1; no firm D call. V was cut by 6 bases and J by 1 base, with 13 bases left in between. The CDR3 is made up of 15 amino acids. The CDR3 sequence is CASRPLGRSYNEQFF. In DNA, the CDR3 is TGTGCCAGCAGACCTTTAGGGCGGTCCTACAATGAGCAGTTCTTC.

In this sample, this clonotype turned up a few times. The chain recombines TRBV7-3 with TRBJ2-3; unclear D gene. With 1 base removed from V and 3 bases from J, the gap between germline ends came to 8 bases. CDR3 length equals 14 residues. Germline V gene lookup returns CDR1 SGHTA and CDR2 FQGTGA. The CDR3 sequence is CASSLRATTDTQYF. The CDR3 nucleotides read TGTGCCAGCAGCTTAAGGGCTACAACAGATACGCAGTATTTT.

This clonotype was picked up a small number of times. The chain joins TRBV4-1 to TRBJ2-5; D gene uncertain. The V gene lost 2 bases and the J gene lost 0 bases, with 7 bases spanning the gap. CDR1 and CDR2 (germline): MGHRA, YSYEKL. CDR3 length: 14 residues. The CDR3 reads CASSQRRDQETQYF. Written as DNA, the CDR3 is TGCGCCAGCAGCCAAAGACGGGACCAAGAGACCCAGTACTTC.

This clonotype was counted at least ten times. The chain has TRBV27 and TRBJ2-6; D is undetermined. The CDR3 is 15 amino acids. Trimming cost V 8 bases and J 1 base, with 12 bases left between them. Germline assignment: CDR1 MNHEY and CDR2 SMNVEV (reference sequence). The CDR3 spells CASSSFSSGANVLTF. In DNA form, the CDR3 reads TGTGCCAGCTCGTCGTTTAGTTCTGGGGCCAACGTCCTGACTTTC.

The chain carries TRBV4-1 and TRBJ2-5; possibly TRBD1 for D (6 bases). The V gene lost 0 bases and the J gene lost 7 bases, with 15 bases spanning the gap. Germline-derived CDR1 and CDR2 are MGHRA and YSYEKL. This CDR3 has 15 amino acids. The CDR3 DNA reads as TGCGCCAGCAGCCAAGACCACAGGGCGCTGAGGACCCAGTACTTC. Translated, it gives CASSQDHRALRTQYF.

This chain joins TRBV29-1 and TRBJ2-3; D possibly corresponds to TRBD2 (6 bases). Trimming left V 7 bases short and J 4 bases short, with 24 bases between. CDR3 length: 16 amino acids. Germline loops: CDR1 SQVTM, CDR2 ANQGSEA. CDR3 amino acids: CSGPFGRGAHSDTQYF. The CDR3 DNA reads TGCAGCGGCCCATTTGGGCGGGGAGCACATTCAGATACGCAGTATTTT.

This chain links TRBV11-2 with TRBJ1-1; TRBD1 is a possible D gene (5 bases). V lost 1 base and J lost 9, with 12 bases in between. The CDR3 is 13 amino acids. Germline CDR1 SGHAT, CDR2 FQNNGV. The CDR3 DNA sequence: TGTGCCAGCAGCTTAGTTCCAGGGATAAAAGCTTTCTTT. This translates into CASSLVPGIKAFF.

This clonotype has at least ten counts. The chain carries TRBV29-1 and TRBJ2-7; 9 bases are a match to TRBD2. From germline, CDR1 is SQVTM and CDR2 ANQGSEA. V dropped 5 bases and J dropped 2; count of bases not matched to a gene: 4. The CDR3 is made up of 13 amino acids. The CDR3 region has the DNA TGCAGCGTTCCGTCTAGCGGGGCCTACGAGCAGTACTTC. It translates to CSVPSSGAYEQYF.

This chain links TRBV20-1 with TRBJ1-2, with 8 bases aligning to TRBD1. With 6 bases clipped from V and 4 bases from J, the junction kept 10 bases outside the gene matches. Germline CDR1 and CDR2: DFQATT and SNEGSKA (reference sequence). The CDR3 consists of 14 residues. The CDR3 DNA follows: TGCAGTGCGAGGAAGGACAGGGACCTCTATGGCTACACCTTC. Translating gives CSARKDRDLYGYTF.

This clonotype has only a few counts. The chain links TRBV5-1 to TRBJ1-2; D call uncertain. The V gene's germline CDR1 is SGHRS and CDR2 YFSETQ. The CDR3 is 15 residues long. V was cut by 1 base and J by 2 bases, with 12 bases left in between. The DNA for the CDR3 is TGCGCCAGCAGCTTGTCTTCCGCCGTAAACTATGGCTACACCTTC. Its protein is CASSLSSAVNYGYTF. The entire variable domain, with the rest obtained from reference TRBV5-1 and TRBJ1-2, is as follows: KAGVTQTPRYLIKTRGQQVTLSCSPISGHRSVSWYQQTPGQGLQFLFEYFSETQRNKGNFPGRFSGRQFSNSRSEMNVSTLELGDSALYLCASSLSSAVNYGYTFGSGTRLTVV.

The table lists this clonotype with a few counts. The J gene is TRBJ2-5, the V gene TRBV5-8, with D maybe TRBD2 (5 bases). The CDR3 spans 14 residues. CDR1 and CDR2 from the germline V gene are SGHTS and YDEGEE. Between the trimmed V and J ends, which lost 5 bases and 2 bases, there was a span of 13 bases. The CDR3 protein is CASSPEVFQETQYF. CDR3 nucleotides: TGTGCCAGCAGTCCGGAGGTCTTTCAAGAGACCCAGTACTTC.

This chain links TRBV13 with TRBJ2-7; 7 bases are shared with TRBD2. Germline CDR1 and CDR2: PRHDT and FYEKMQ (reference sequence). This CDR3 region has 13 residues. The trim removed 5 bases at V and 7 bases at J, leaving 8 bases unmatched. The CDR3 sequence: CASSGTTLREQYF. CDR3 in DNA: TGTGCCAGCAGCGGGACTACTCTTAGGGAGCAGTACTTC.

The gene calls are TRBV29-1 and TRBJ2-4; a weak D match, TRBD2 (5 bases). The CDR3 loop spans 15 amino acids. Looked up from germline, CDR1 is SQVTM and CDR2 is ANQGSEA. The V and J ends lost 4 bases and 1 base respectively, with 14 bases between them. The CDR3 is CSVGARLAAKNIQYF. As DNA, the CDR3 is TGCAGCGTTGGGGCCAGGTTAGCGGCCAAAAACATTCAGTACTTC.

This clonotype was counted between two and nine times. This rearrangement joins TRBV12-3 or TRBV12-4 to TRBJ2-7; 8 nucleotides line up with TRBD1. V shed 3 bases, J shed 7 bases, and the junction held 8 bases outside the gene matches. The length of the CDR3 is 14 residues. This CDR3 is CASSLLQGAGEQYF. In nucleotides, the CDR3 is TGTGCCAGCAGTTTGCTGCAGGGGGCTGGGGAGCAGTACTTC.

The chain employs TRBV5-1 and TRBJ2-2, with 9 bases fitting TRBD1. Germline trimming cut 3 bases from V and 3 bases from J; bases unmatched to any gene: 6. Germline loops: CDR1 SGHRS, CDR2 YFSETQ. The CDR3 runs 16 residues. CDR3 in amino acids: CASSSNRDRDTGELFF. CDR3 nucleotide sequence: TGCGCCAGCAGCTCTAACCGGGACAGGGACACCGGGGAGCTGTTTTTT.

The chain has TRBV20-1 and TRBJ1-4, with 7 bases aligning to TRBD1. V trimming: 0 bases; J trimming: 4 bases; junction bases outside the gene matches: 8. Germline CDR1 and CDR2: DFQATT and SNEGSKA (reference sequence). The CDR3 runs to 16 residues. The CDR3 region is CSAREGQILLNEKLFF. The DNA of the CDR3 is TGCAGTGCTAGAGAGGGACAGATATTACTTAATGAAAAACTGTTTTTT.

There are a few counts of this clonotype. The chain couples TRBV7-3 to TRBJ2-2; 11 nucleotides agree with TRBD2. The CDR3 has 18 amino acids. Germline loops: CDR1 SGHTA, CDR2 FQGTGA. V shed 1 base and J 5 bases; nucleotides not matched to a gene: 9. The DNA of the CDR3 is TGTGCCAGCAGCTTAATGCCGACTAGCGGGACGGAGACCGGGGAGCTGTTTTTT. Translation gives CASSLMPTSGTETGELFF.

The chain employs TRBV4-1 and TRBJ2-7; TRBD1 is a possible D gene (7 bases). This CDR3 contains 16 residues. The germline V and J ends were trimmed by 3 bases and 0 bases, with 15 bases remaining between them. The germline CDR1 and CDR2 sequences are MGHRA and YSYEKL. CDR3 protein: CASSQTRQGNSYEQYF. The CDR3, as DNA: TGCGCCAGCAGCCAGACTAGACAGGGCAACTCCTACGAGCAGTACTTC.

This clonotype was seen more than once but under ten times. An end of the junction differs from the germline gene, which may be a read error. The J gene is TRBJ2-3, the V gene TRBV29-1; 9 nucleotides align to TRBD2. There are 15 residues in the CDR3. Germline CDR1 and CDR2: SQVTM and ANQGSEA. DNA for the CDR3: TGCAGCGCTGAACTAGCGGGCTATATTGCAGATACGCAGTATTTT. Encoded protein: CSAELAGYIADTQYF.

This clonotype was picked up a small number of times. The chain joins TRBV29-1 to TRBJ2-3; D is ambiguous. V lost 3 bases and J 4 bases, leaving 8 bases between the germline ends. CDR3 length: 12 amino acids. CDR1 and CDR2 from the germline V gene are SQVTM and ANQGSEA. The CDR3 sequence is CSVEILADTQYF. The DNA of the CDR3 is TGCAGCGTTGAGATCTTGGCAGATACGCAGTATTTT.

This clonotype has just a few counts. The V and J genes are TRBV12-3 or TRBV12-4 and TRBJ2-7, with D maybe TRBD2 (5 bases). V lost 6 bases and J 7 bases, leaving 13 bases between the germline ends. CDR3 length: 12 residues. CDR3 DNA: TGTGCCAGCAGGCGCAGGACTGGTGAGCAGTACTTC. Residues: CASRRRTGEQYF.

This clonotype was observed many times. This sequence joins TRBV20-1 and TRBJ1-6, with 7 bases fitting TRBD1. CDR3 size: 15 residues. The ends lost 5 bases at V and 4 bases at J; junction bases unmatched: 8. The germline gives CDR1 DFQATT, CDR2 SNEGSKA (reference sequence). CDR3 in amino acids: CSAGRGQRYNSPLHF. Written as DNA, the CDR3 is TGCAGTGCTGGGCGGGGACAGCGATATAATTCACCCCTCCACTTT.

In this sample, this clonotype turned up a few times. The V and J genes are TRBV4-1 and TRBJ1-3, with D unclear. Germline-derived CDR1 and CDR2 are MGHRA and YSYEKL. This CDR3 has 18 amino acids. V lost 3 bases and J 0 bases, leaving 18 bases between the germline ends. CDR3 amino acids: CASSQRDPSWSSGNTIYF. CDR3 sequence (DNA): TGCGCCAGCAGCCAGAGAGATCCAAGTTGGAGCTCTGGAAACACCATATATTTT.

This sequence joins TRBV4-1 and TRBJ2-5, with D perhaps being TRBD1 or TRBD2 (5 bases each). Trimming left V 8 bases short and J 10 bases short, with 23 bases between. The germline V gene has CDR1 MGHRA and CDR2 YSYEKL. CDR3 size: 14 residues. CDR3 in DNA: TGCGCCAGCGCTTGGGGACCGGAAGACTTTTTCCAGTACTTC. This codes for CASAWGPEDFFQYF.